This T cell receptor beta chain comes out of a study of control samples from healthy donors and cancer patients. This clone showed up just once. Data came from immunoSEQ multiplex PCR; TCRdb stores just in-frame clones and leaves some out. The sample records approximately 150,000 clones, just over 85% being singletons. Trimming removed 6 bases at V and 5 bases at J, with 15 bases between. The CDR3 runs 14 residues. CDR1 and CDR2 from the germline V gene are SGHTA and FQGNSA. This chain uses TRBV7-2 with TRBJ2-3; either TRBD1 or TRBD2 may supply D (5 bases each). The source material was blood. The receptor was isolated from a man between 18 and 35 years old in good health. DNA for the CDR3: TGTGCCAGCAGTAGAGGGGACGGAAAAGATACGCAGTATTTT. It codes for CASSRGDGKDTQYF.